These 10 T cell receptor beta chains came from one sample sequenced in a study of blood T cell repertoires in COVID-19. The repertoire was sequenced with immunoSEQ multiplex PCR; TCRdb's copy has only in-frame clones and lacks some. The repertoire holds 250,000 or so clones, about 90% seen once, with 2.1% in the top ten. The sequencing sample was made of peripheral blood. These receptors originate from a woman aged 55-69 years with COVID-19, enrolled during active disease.

This chain links TRBV12-3 or TRBV12-4 with TRBJ1-2; D not certain. V was cut by 2 bases and J by 9 bases, with 13 bases left in between. This CDR3 contains 13 residues. CDR3 sequence (DNA): TGTGCCAGCAGTTTAAGGACCCGGGAACGCTACACCTTC. It yields the protein CASSLRTRERYTF.

V is TRBV19 and J is TRBJ2-1; 9 bases line up with TRBD1. The V gene end was trimmed by 2 bases and the J gene end by 10 bases; junction bases not matched to a gene: 9. The CDR3 covers 15 residues. Germline CDR1 LNHDA, CDR2 SQIVND (reference sequence). The CDR3 DNA reads TGTGCCAGTAGTATAAACCCGGGACAGGGAGCCGAGCAGTTCTTC. Amino acids: CASSINPGQGAEQFF.

In this sample, this clone turned up once. The V and J genes are TRBV3-1 (or the pseudogene TRBV3-2) and TRBJ1-2, with 8 positions matching TRBD1. Trimming took 3 bases from V and 8 from J; bases not matched to a gene: 5. The CDR3 has 13 residues. CDR1 is LGHDT, CDR2 YNNKEL, per germline (reference sequence). The CDR3 spells CASSHRTGYGYTF. The CDR3 region has the DNA TGTGCCAGCAGCCACCGGACAGGGTACGGCTACACCTTC.

The table lists this clone with a count of one. The chain couples TRBV7-9 to TRBJ1-3, with 8 bases matching TRBD1. Germline V gives CDR1 SEHNR, CDR2 FQNEAQ (reference sequence). Trimming took 5 bases from V and 2 from J; bases not matched to a gene: 8. This CDR3 is 16 amino acids long. The CDR3 DNA is TGTGCCAGCAGCCCCCGACAGGGGCCCACTGGAAACACCATATATTTT. This translates into CASSPRQGPTGNTIYF.

In DNA, the CDR3 is TGTGCCAGCAGCCAAGAGCGGCGACAGCACACTGAAGCTTTCTTT. Residues: CASSQERRQHTEAFF. The V gene is TRBV4-2, the J gene TRBJ1-1; tentatively, D is TRBD1 (5 bases). Germline V gene lookup returns CDR1 LGHNA and CDR2 YNFKEQ. The CDR3 extends over 15 amino acids. V was trimmed by 0 bases and J by 3 bases, leaving 11 bases between them.

The table lists this clone with a few counts. This chain joins TRBV3-1 (or the pseudogene TRBV3-2) and TRBJ2-7; 9 positions agree with TRBD2. The CDR3 consists of 15 residues. Germline CDR1 and CDR2: LGHDT and YNNKEL (reference sequence). V lost 1 base to trimming and J lost 7 bases; unmatched junction nucleotides: 8. CDR3 in amino acids: CASSQGTSESEEQYF. The DNA for the CDR3 is TGTGCCAGCAGCCAAGGGACTAGCGAGTCTGAAGAGCAGTACTTC.

The V and J genes are TRBV5-4 and TRBJ1-4; the D is unclear. V was cut by 2 bases and J by 7 bases, with 12 bases left in between. Germline V gene lookup returns CDR1 SGHNT and CDR2 YYREEE (reference sequence). The CDR3 has 14 amino acids. The CDR3 sequence: CASSLRSGSEKLFF. CDR3 in DNA: TGTGCCAGCAGCTTACGGAGCGGGAGTGAAAAACTGTTTTTT.

This clone was detected once. The chain joins TRBV6-5 to TRBJ2-6; D perhaps matches TRBD1 (6 bases). The germline V and J ends were trimmed by 4 bases and 2 bases, with 12 bases remaining between them. Germline assignment: CDR1 MNHEY and CDR2 SVGAGI. The length of the CDR3 is 16 residues. The CDR3 loop reads CASSFRGRAGANVLTF. The CDR3 DNA follows: TGTGCCAGCAGTTTCAGGGGCAGGGCTGGGGCCAACGTCCTGACTTTC.

This rearrangement joins TRBV30 to TRBJ1-2; possibly TRBD1 for D (6 bases). CDR1 is GTSNPN, CDR2 SVGIG, per germline (reference sequence). This CDR3 has 13 amino acids. Deletions cut 3 bases from V and 2 bases from J, with 10 bases between. The CDR3 region is CAWSGGQNYGYTF. CDR3 bases: TGTGCCTGGAGCGGAGGACAGAACTATGGCTACACCTTC.

This chain connects TRBV11-1 to TRBJ1-4; 9 nucleotides align to TRBD1. CDR1 and CDR2 (germline): SGHAT, FQDESV (reference sequence). V gave up 4 bases and J gave up 8 bases; unmatched junction bases: 5. This CDR3 has 14 residues. DNA of the CDR3: TGTGCCAGCAGCTCCGGGACAGGGCAGGAAAAACTGTTTTTT. Translation gives CASSSGTGQEKLFF.